Given below is one T cell receptor beta chain in context. Trimming shortened V by 6 bases and J by 2 bases, and 14 bases separated the two germline ends. The length of the CDR3 is 14 residues. The germline CDR1 and CDR2 sequences are SGHVS and FQNEAQ. This entry is derived from a study of blood T cell repertoires in COVID-19. Original data processing: Amplifying reference gene primers gave estimates of nucleated cell counts. Profiled with immunoSEQ multiplex PCR; TCRdb holds only in-frame clones, not every one. That table furnishes V, J and clone size, whereas the DNA furnished D and trimming. Of approximately 190,000 clones in the sample, about four fifths were seen once.

Input material: peripheral blood. The rearrangement uses TRBV7-8 and TRBJ2-7; TRBD2 is a possible D gene (5 bases). The sequence came from a man in his fifties or sixties with acute or convalescent COVID-19. The CDR3 nucleotides read TGTGCCAGCAGAGCCCGGGGATATACCTACGAGCAGTACTTC. Translating it yields CASRARGYTYEQYF.